This T cell receptor (beta chain) was captured in a study of radiation and T cells in renal cell carcinoma. Specified time point: blood 2 weeks post-SBRT. Treatment here: 15 Gy SBRT to primary tumor, nephrectomy 4 weeks later. The tumor was a clear cell renal cell carcinoma. Only in-frame clones appear in the TCRdb table, and some are missing; sequencing was by immunoSEQ multiplex PCR. The table has roughly 120,000 clones, 70% to 90% seen once. Notes on the study in general: Top tumor clonotypes rose in blood 2 weeks post-radiation, then contracted. Pretreatment tumor biopsies were lacking, so baseline clonotypes are unknown.

Germline lookup yields CDR1 ENHRY and CDR2 SYGVKD. V lost 2 bases, J lost 12 bases, and 22 bases lay in between. The CDR3 runs 16 residues. A word on this clone: Its antigen is as yet unknown.

Sequencing was performed on blood, taken from a patient whose treatment included radiotherapy and nephrectomy. The chain is built from TRBV10-3 and TRBJ1-4; D perhaps matches TRBD1 (5 bases). The TCR originated in a woman aged 60-75 years with renal cell carcinoma. The CDR3 sequence is CAISEDGTAVLGELFF. DNA of the CDR3: TGTGCCATCAGTGAGGACGGGACCGCCGTTCTCGGGGAACTGTTTTTT.